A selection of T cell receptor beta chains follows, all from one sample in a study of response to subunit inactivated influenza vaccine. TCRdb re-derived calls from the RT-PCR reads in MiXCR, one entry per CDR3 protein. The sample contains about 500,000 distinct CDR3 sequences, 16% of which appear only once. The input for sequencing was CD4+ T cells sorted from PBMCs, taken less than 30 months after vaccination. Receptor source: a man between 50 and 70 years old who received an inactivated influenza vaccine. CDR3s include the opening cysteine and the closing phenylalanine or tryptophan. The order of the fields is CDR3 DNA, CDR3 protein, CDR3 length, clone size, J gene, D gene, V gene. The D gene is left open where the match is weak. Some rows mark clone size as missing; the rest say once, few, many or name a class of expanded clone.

TGTGCCAGCAGTTTCACGGGCGGGTTCTCCTACGAGCAGTACTTC,CASSFTGGFSYEQYF,15,NA,TRBJ2-7,NA,TRBV12-3/TRBV12-4
TGTGCCAGCAGCCAGAATAGCGGGGGGGCGTACCTCTCCTACGAGCAGTACTTC,CASSQNSGGAYLSYEQYF,18,NA,TRBJ2-7,TRBD2,TRBV3-1
TGTGCCAGCAGCCAAGTCGCGGGACCCTCCTACGAGCAGTACTTC,CASSQVAGPSYEQYF,15,NA,TRBJ2-7,NA,TRBV4-2
TGTGCCAGCAGAATTAGTTTTGGGGCAGAGACCCAGTACTTC,CASRISFGAETQYF,14,NA,TRBJ2-5,NA,TRBV27
TGTGCCAGCAGTCCTCGGACAGGGTGGATTGAAGCTTTCTTT,CASSPRTGWIEAFF,14,few,TRBJ1-1,TRBD1,TRBV12-3/TRBV12-4
TGCGCCAGCAGCTATCGGGAGTTAAGCACAGATACGCAGTATTTT,CASSYRELSTDTQYF,15,NA,TRBJ2-3,NA,TRBV5-1
TGTGCCAGCAGCGATACAGGGGTTGTTGGTGAGCAGTTCTTC,CASSDTGVVGEQFF,14,many,TRBJ2-1,TRBD1,TRBV6-2/TRBV6-3
TGTGCCAGCAGCTTAATATATGGGTTGAGGGGTTACGAGCAGTACTTC,CASSLIYGLRGYEQYF,16,NA,TRBJ2-7,NA,TRBV7-2
TGCAGCGTCGCTAAAGGCTCCCTAGAAGGGGAGACCCAGTACTTC,CSVAKGSLEGETQYF,15,NA,TRBJ2-5,NA,TRBV29-1
TGCAGTGCTAGAGCAGCCTCTCGCACAGATACGCAGTATTTT,CSARAASRTDTQYF,14,NA,TRBJ2-3,NA,TRBV20-1
TGTGCCACCAGTGACCCAGGGACAGGGAACACAGATACGCAGTATTTT,CATSDPGTGNTDTQYF,16,NA,TRBJ2-3,TRBD1,TRBV24-1
TGTGCCAGCAGCCCATACAGTTCTGGGGCCAACGTCCTGACTTTC,CASSPYSSGANVLTF,15,NA,TRBJ2-6,NA,TRBV5-5
TGTGCCAGCAGTGGCAGGGGATATGGCTACACCTTC,CASSGRGYGYTF,12,NA,TRBJ1-2,NA,TRBV12-3/TRBV12-4
TGTGCCAGCATAACCCTAGGGCGTCTAGTTGAGCAGTACTTC,CASITLGRLVEQYF,14,NA,TRBJ2-7,NA,TRBV6-1
TGTGCCATCAGCTTCGACAGGGGGATCAATTCACCCCTCCACTTT,CAISFDRGINSPLHF,15,NA,TRBJ1-6,TRBD1,TRBV10-3
TGCGCCAGCCGGGGGACAGGGGGCCACAATGAGCAGTTCTTC,CASRGTGGHNEQFF,14,many,TRBJ2-1,TRBD1,TRBV5-1
TGCGCCAGCAGCTTGCTGGGGATACCTAGCGGGGACACCGGGGAGCTGTTTTTT,CASSLLGIPSGDTGELFF,18,few,TRBJ2-2,TRBD2,TRBV5-1
TGCAGCGTTGACCAGGGGAGAAGCTCCTACAATGAGCAGTTCTTC,CSVDQGRSSYNEQFF,15,NA,TRBJ2-1,NA,TRBV29-1
TGTGCCACCAGCAAAAGGCGGTCGTACCAAGAGACCCAGTACTTC,CATSKRRSYQETQYF,15,NA,TRBJ2-5,NA,TRBV15
TGCAGTGCTCCTCTGGGGGGCTTTGGGACTGAAGCTTTCTTT,CSAPLGGFGTEAFF,14,NA,TRBJ1-1,NA,TRBV20-1
TGTGCCAGCAGCCAAGAGAGAGCGGGAGTTGGCAATGAGCAGTTCTTC,CASSQERAGVGNEQFF,16,NA,TRBJ2-1,TRBD2,TRBV14
TGCAGTGCTAGAGATTTGGATACGGGGAACACTGAAGCTTTCTTT,CSARDLDTGNTEAFF,15,NA,TRBJ1-1,NA,TRBV20-1